The entry that follows covers one T cell receptor beta chain sequence. The antigen remains unidentified. This CDR3 is 13 amino acids long. Germline values: CDR1 SGHKS, CDR2 YYEKEE (reference sequence). These data are taken from a study of monozygotic twins with inflammatory bowel disease. Overall study findings and caveats: The data did not back a single strong IBD-associated clonotype or signal.

TCRdb reprocessed the 5' RACE reads; each CDR3 protein has one entry and no DNA is given. In total, the table holds 350,000 to 500,000 distinct CDR3 sequences. Sequences were obtained from blood. The chain carries TRBV5-5 and TRBJ2-2; as DNA is missing, the TRBD1 call by TCRdb cannot be tested. This receptor was obtained from a human donor with ulcerative colitis or Crohn's disease, or a healthy co-twin of an affected twin (not recorded which). The CDR3 reads CASSGGNTGELFF.